The 30 T cell receptor beta chains reported below all come from one sample, sequenced in a study of shared clonotypes between healthy human individuals. TCRdb keeps only in-frame clones here, not all; method: immunoSEQ multiplex PCR. Counted here are approximately 2.1 million clones, 85% to 95% occurring once; the ten biggest clones make up about 0.37%. The source material was naive CD4+ T cells from PBMCs. Described subset: CD45RA+ positively selected. The receptors were sampled from a man between 18 and 29 years old in good health. Some clones in this sample may be carry-over from other donors' samples.

This chain uses TRBV28 with TRBJ2-2; the D is unclear. Trimming cost V 1 base and J 4 bases, with 10 bases left between them. The CDR3 loop spans 15 amino acids. Per germline, CDR1 MDHEN and CDR2 SYDVKM. CDR3 sequence: CASSLSGYLTGELFF. DNA for the CDR3: TGTGCCAGCAGTTTATCAGGCTATCTCACCGGGGAGCTGTTTTTT.

This chain links TRBV12-5 with TRBJ1-3; D call uncertain. Per the germline V gene, CDR1 is LGHNT and CDR2 is FRNRAP. This CDR3 contains 14 residues. Trimming took off 1 base at V and 9 bases at J, with 13 bases between the two ends. CDR3 in amino acids: CASGLEGPLSTIYF. For the CDR3, the DNA is TGTGCTAGTGGTTTGGAAGGACCCCTCAGCACCATATATTTT.

Points on this clone: This specimen includes other DNA sequences encoding the same CDR3. CDR3 protein: CASSPTESSYEQYF. In DNA, the CDR3 is TGTGCCAGCTCACCGACGGAGAGCTCCTACGAGCAGTACTTC. The gene calls are TRBV18 and TRBJ2-7; D call uncertain. Trimming removed 3 bases at V and 0 bases at J, with 9 bases between. The length of the CDR3 is 14 residues. Germline CDR1 and CDR2: KGHSH and LQKENI.

The V and J genes are TRBV4-1 and TRBJ2-7; D perhaps matches TRBD2 (5 bases). The CDR3 has 13 residues. Trimming left V 1 base short and J 8 bases short, with 12 bases between. CDR1 and CDR2 from the germline V gene are MGHRA and YSYEKL. The CDR3 sequence: CASSQVIREQQYF. As DNA, the CDR3 is TGCGCCAGCAGCCAAGTAATCCGGGAACAGCAGTACTTC.

The chain carries TRBV28 and TRBJ1-1; TRBD1 matches 7 bases. Trimming removed 5 bases from V and 1 base from J; junction bases left unmatched: 7. Germline V gene lookup returns CDR1 MDHEN and CDR2 SYDVKM. The CDR3 is 15 amino acids. The CDR3 DNA sequence: TGTGCCAGCAGTATCCCAGGGGGGAGGAACACTGAAGCTTTCTTT. It encodes CASSIPGGRNTEAFF.

The chain combines TRBV9 with TRBJ2-2; 10 bases are a match to TRBD2. V lost 3 bases, J lost 0 bases, and 2 bases stayed unmatched. CDR3 length: 16 amino acids. Germline V gene lookup returns CDR1 SGDLS and CDR2 YYNGEE. In nucleotides, the CDR3 is TGTGCCAGCAGCGCTAGCGGGAGTCCGAACACCGGGGAGCTGTTTTTT. This codes for CASSASGSPNTGELFF.

There are a few counts of this clone. The J gene is TRBJ1-2, the V gene TRBV2; 7 bases map to TRBD1. The CDR3 sequence is 10 residues long. Germline assignment: CDR1 SNHLY and CDR2 FYNNEI. The DNA for the CDR3 is TGTTACGGGACAGACTATGGCTACACCTTC. Its protein is CYGTDYGYTF.

The chain recombines TRBV28 with TRBJ2-6; 8 bases match TRBD1. Trimming at V came to 6 bases and at J to 4 bases, leaving 20 bases not matched to a gene. This CDR3 is built from 20 residues. CDR1 is MDHEN, CDR2 SYDVKM, per germline. CDR3 coding DNA: TGTGCCAGCAGACCGAAGTTTTCAGGGGGCCGAGGCTCCGGGGCCAACGTCCTGACTTTC. This gives the protein CASRPKFSGGRGSGANVLTF.

This clone was seen once. The rearrangement uses TRBV5-1 and TRBJ2-1; tentatively, D is TRBD2 (6 bases). The germline V gene has CDR1 SGHRS and CDR2 YFSETQ. This CDR3 has 14 amino acids. With 4 bases removed from V and 6 bases from J, the gap between germline ends came to 14 bases. CDR3 bases: TGCGCCAGCAGCGGAGGAGGAGGGGTCAATGAGCAGTTCTTC. Protein product: CASSGGGGVNEQFF.

This chain joins TRBV5-4 and TRBJ2-7; the D is unclear. Germline V lookup: CDR1 SGHNT, CDR2 YYREEE (reference sequence). The V end lost 3 bases, the J end lost 4 bases, and 11 bases lay between the germline ends. CDR3 length equals 13 residues. CDR3 nucleotides: TGTGCCAGCAGCTCGTACGGTAGATACGAGCAGTACTTC. Its translation: CASSSYGRYEQYF.

The sample holds one count of this clone. The J gene is TRBJ2-7, the V gene TRBV7-9, with D unclear. Germline assignment: CDR1 SEHNR and CDR2 FQNEAQ (reference sequence). Trimming took 2 bases from V and 0 from J, leaving 8 bases between them. This CDR3 has 14 residues. The DNA of the CDR3 is TGTGCCAGCAGCTTAATTCAGTCCTCCTACGAGCAGTACTTC. Protein product: CASSLIQSSYEQYF.

V gene TRBV6-1 combines with J gene TRBJ1-1; the D is unclear. CDR1 is MNHNS and CDR2 is SASEGT in the germline V gene. The V end was cut by 6 bases, the J end by 5 bases, with 10 bases between. This CDR3 contains 12 residues. The CDR3 region has the DNA TGTGCCAGCAGCATAGTGAGGACTGAAGCTTTCTTT. Translated: CASSIVRTEAFF.

V gene TRBV5-8 combines with J gene TRBJ2-5; no reliable D call. The germline CDR1 and CDR2 sequences are SGHTS and YDEGEE. V lost 4 bases, J lost 0 bases, and 7 bases lay in between. The CDR3 consists of 13 residues. As DNA, the CDR3 is TGTGCCAGCAGCCTAGAGTACCAAGAGACCCAGTACTTC. Its translation: CASSLEYQETQYF. The full variable domain, completed using reference TRBV5-8 and TRBJ2-5, is EAGVTQSPTHLIKTRGQQATLRCSPISGHTSVYWYQQALGLGLQFLLWYDEGEERNRGNFPPRFSGRQFPNYSSELNVNALELEDSALYLCASSLEYQETQYFGPGTRLLVL.

This chain links TRBV14 with TRBJ2-1; no firm D call. The V and J ends lost 2 bases and 5 bases respectively, with 10 bases between them. This CDR3 is 14 amino acids long. Germline V gene lookup returns CDR1 SGHDN and CDR2 FVKESK. CDR3 DNA: TGTGCCAGCAGCCAAAACGGGTACCACAATGAGCAGTTCTTC. Translating gives CASSQNGYHNEQFF.

The gene calls are TRBV7-3 and TRBJ2-3, with 7 bases that match TRBD2. Germline values: CDR1 SGHTA, CDR2 FQGTGA. The V and J ends lost 0 bases and 4 bases, in that order; junction bases with no gene match: 1. CDR3 length equals 14 residues. The CDR3 loop reads CASSLTREPDTQYF. The CDR3 region has the DNA TGTGCCAGCAGCTTAACGCGGGAGCCAGATACGCAGTATTTT.

The V call is TRBV21-1, the J call TRBJ2-1; the D call in the table, TRBD2, was not verified against the DNA. TRBV21-1 is a documented pseudogene. The CDR3 runs 17 residues. CDR3 bases: TGTGCCAGCAGCGGCCGAACTAGTTTCCCTCTTTACAATGAGCAGTTCTTC. Translating gives CASSGRTSFPLYNEQFF.

The chain uses TRBV6-6 and TRBJ1-5; D remains ambiguous. With 2 bases removed from V and 0 bases from J, the gap between germline ends came to 8 bases. The CDR3 covers 15 residues. Germline CDR1 and CDR2: MNHNY and SVGAGI (reference sequence). CDR3 DNA sequence: TGTGCCAGCAGTTACCGCTACAATAGCAATCAGCCCCAGCATTTT. Protein product: CASSYRYNSNQPQHF.

The chain couples TRBV28 to TRBJ2-5, with TRBD1 identical over 9 bases. This CDR3 region has 15 residues. Trimming at V came to 3 bases and at J to 1 base, leaving 3 bases not matched to a gene. Germline V gene data show CDR1 as MDHEN and CDR2 as SYDVKM. This CDR3 is CASSLGQGAQETQYF. The CDR3 DNA reads TGTGCCAGCAGTTTGGGACAGGGAGCCCAAGAGACCCAGTACTTC.

The rearrangement joins TRBV7-2 to TRBJ2-7; D is unresolved. The V gene's germline CDR1 is SGHTA and CDR2 FQGNSA. V was cut by 5 bases and J by 3 bases, with 11 bases left in between. The CDR3 runs to 13 residues. CDR3 loop: CASSIVRNYEQYF. The CDR3 DNA reads TGTGCCAGCAGCATAGTACGGAACTACGAGCAGTACTTC.

The chain couples TRBV18 to TRBJ2-1; 8 bases are a match to TRBD1. Germline V gives CDR1 KGHSH, CDR2 LQKENI. The CDR3 consists of 18 residues. The J segment lost 0 bases and the V segment lost 3 bases, leaving 10 bases of the junction unmatched. The CDR3 DNA sequence: TGTGCCAGCTCACCGCTTGATGGGACAGGTAGCTCCTACAATGAGCAGTTCTTC. Translating gives CASSPLDGTGSSYNEQFF.

On this clone: Other DNA sequences in this specimen translate into the identical CDR3. The chain recombines TRBV5-1 with TRBJ1-1, with a possible D match to TRBD1 (6 bases). Between the trimmed V and J ends, which lost 0 bases and 0 bases, there was a span of 12 bases. CDR1 is SGHRS and CDR2 is YFSETQ in the germline V gene. This CDR3 is built from 16 residues. CDR3 DNA sequence: TGCGCCAGCAGCTTGGGGACAGATTTCATGAACACTGAAGCTTTCTTT. Protein sequence: CASSLGTDFMNTEAFF.

This rearrangement joins TRBV7-8 to TRBJ2-5, with 16 nucleotides matching TRBD2. The germline V gene has CDR1 SGHVS and CDR2 FQNEAQ. V shed 7 bases and J 4 bases; nucleotides not matched to a gene: 12. The CDR3 is made up of 18 amino acids. The DNA for the CDR3 is TGTGCCAGCACCCCCAACAGGGGACTAGCGGGAGGGGGAGAGACCCAGTACTTC. It yields the protein CASTPNRGLAGGGETQYF. Variable domain in full (rest from reference TRBV7-8 and TRBJ2-5): GAGVSQSPRYKVAKRGQDVALRCDPISGHVSLFWYQQALGQGPEFLTYFQNEAQLDKSGLPSDRFFAERPEGSVSTLKIQRTQQEDSAVYLCASTPNRGLAGGGETQYFGPGTRLLVL.

The chain couples TRBV2 to TRBJ2-5; no reliable D call. Trimming cost V 6 bases and J 1 base, with 15 bases left between them. CDR1 is SNHLY and CDR2 is FYNNEI in the germline V gene. The CDR3 is made up of 15 amino acids. CDR3 nucleotides: TGTGCCAGCAGCTACGGCGACTTCTCCCAAGAGACCCAGTACTTC. This gives the protein CASSYGDFSQETQYF.

V usage is TRBV5-4 and J usage is TRBJ1-1; D might be TRBD1 (6 bases). Germline loops: CDR1 SGHNT, CDR2 YYREEE (reference sequence). The V and J ends lost 3 bases and 2 bases respectively, with 14 bases between them. This CDR3 has 15 amino acids. The CDR3 nucleotides are TGTGCCAGCAGCTCTTTGGCGGGGGCTAACACTGAAGCTTTCTTT. Protein product: CASSSLAGANTEAFF.

CDR3 bases: TGTGCCAGCAGCTTAGAGGGGAGGTCCTCCGGGGGAGAGACCCAGTACTTC. The encoded protein is CASSLEGRSSGGETQYF. V is TRBV7-2 and J is TRBJ2-5; possible D gene TRBD2, 6 bases. The CDR3 contains 17 residues. Trimming removed 1 base at V and 4 bases at J, with 19 bases between. The germline gives CDR1 SGHTA, CDR2 FQGNSA.

Turning to this clone: Different DNA sequences within this sample yield the same CDR3. J is TRBJ2-5 and V is TRBV29-1; D ambiguous. V dropped 6 bases and J dropped 2 bases, with 4 bases sitting between them. Germline V CDR1 and CDR2: SQVTM, ANQGSEA. The CDR3 runs 10 residues. The CDR3 nucleotides are TGCAGCGTCCGACAAGAGACCCAGTACTTC. Translating gives CSVRQETQYF.

Worth noting for this clone: Within the sample, other DNA sequences also encode this same CDR3. The chain links TRBV27 to TRBJ1-1; unclear D gene. The germline CDR1 and CDR2 sequences are MNHEY and SMNVEV (reference sequence). Trimming pared 2 bases from V and 4 bases from J, leaving 8 bases between. This CDR3 spans 13 amino acids. The CDR3 is CASSLEGSTEAFF. The CDR3 DNA follows: TGTGCCAGCAGTTTAGAGGGAAGCACTGAAGCTTTCTTT.

The rearrangement uses TRBV6-5 and TRBJ2-1; D uncertain. Trimming took off 7 bases at V and 5 bases at J, with 15 bases between the two ends. The CDR3 has 14 amino acids. Germline CDR1 and CDR2: MNHEY and SVGAGI. CDR3 region: CASTGTQKHNEQFF. In nucleotides, the CDR3 is TGTGCCAGCACAGGCACACAGAAACACAATGAGCAGTTCTTC.

The CDR3 nucleotides are TGTGCCAGTAGTACCCGGGACACCGCAGATACGCAGTATTTT. Translating gives CASSTRDTADTQYF. This chain joins TRBV19 and TRBJ2-3; tentative D call: TRBD1 (6 bases). The CDR3 is 14 residues long. V was cut by 4 bases and J by 4 bases, with 12 bases left in between. Germline lookup yields CDR1 LNHDA and CDR2 SQIVND (reference sequence).

As for this clone: The sample holds other DNA sequences that translate to the same CDR3. The chain carries TRBV19 and TRBJ2-7; D is unresolved. V gave up 1 base and J gave up 0 bases, with 7 bases separating them. This CDR3 has 14 amino acids. Germline CDR1 LNHDA, CDR2 SQIVND (reference sequence). The DNA for the CDR3 is TGTGCCAGTAGTATAGGCGGCAGCTCCTACGAGCAGTACTTC. It translates to CASSIGGSSYEQYF.